The 28 T cell receptor beta chains presented below share a single source sample, sequenced in a study of tumor-infiltrating lymphocytes in localized non-small cell lung cancer. The repertoire was sequenced with immunoSEQ multiplex PCR; TCRdb's copy has only in-frame clones and lacks some. This table holds roughly 8,900 clones, about 78% found once. Source material: uninvolved lung tissue not adjacent to the tumor. Every receptor here comes from a human donor with non-small cell lung cancer.

The chain employs TRBV2 and TRBJ2-2; 7 nucleotides agree with TRBD1. This CDR3 region has 13 residues. The ends lost 6 bases at V and 3 bases at J; junction bases unmatched: 1. Germline CDR1 SNHLY, CDR2 FYNNEI. CDR3 region: CASRDRDTGELFF. The CDR3 DNA follows: TGTGCCAGCAGAGACAGGGACACCGGGGAGCTGTTTTTT.

The rearrangement uses TRBV4-2 and TRBJ1-1; TRBD1 agrees at 7 bases. V shed 1 base and J 5 bases; nucleotides not matched to a gene: 13. The CDR3 is made up of 17 amino acids. Germline V gene data show CDR1 as LGHNA and CDR2 as YNFKEQ. The DNA of the CDR3 is TGTGCCAGCAGCCAAGCGGCCCGACAGGGAGGTGTGACTGAAGCTTTCTTT. Its translation: CASSQAARQGGVTEAFF.

The chain uses TRBV6-5 and TRBJ2-7; 8 positions agree with TRBD1. Germline V gene lookup returns CDR1 MNHEY and CDR2 SVGAGI. The V gene end was trimmed by 5 bases and the J gene end by 1 base; junction bases not matched to a gene: 7. The CDR3 has 15 amino acids. The CDR3 DNA reads TGTGCCAGCAGTCGCCCCGGGACAGGATCCTACGAGCAGTACTTC. This translates into CASSRPGTGSYEQYF.

This chain's CDR3 is CASSPPRDTGELFF. The CDR3, as DNA: TGTGCCAGCAGTCCCCCAAGGGACACCGGGGAGCTGTTTTTT. This rearrangement joins TRBV28 to TRBJ2-2; D gene ambiguous. Germline assignment: CDR1 MDHEN and CDR2 SYDVKM. The V and J ends lost 5 bases and 3 bases respectively, with 10 bases between them. The CDR3 loop spans 14 amino acids.

V gene TRBV11-3 combines with J gene TRBJ1-2, with D unclear. The CDR3 contains 13 residues. The germline V gene has CDR1 SGHNT and CDR2 YENEEA. The V gene lost 3 bases and the J gene lost 2 bases, with 7 bases spanning the gap. The CDR3 sequence: CASSLRENYGYTF. The CDR3, as DNA: TGTGCCAGCAGCTTGCGGGAGAACTATGGCTACACCTTC.

The V gene is TRBV27, the J gene TRBJ1-2; D gene unclear. Between the trimmed V and J ends, which lost 3 bases and 7 bases, there was a span of 18 bases. CDR3 length: 15 residues. From germline, CDR1 is MNHEY and CDR2 SMNVEV (reference sequence). CDR3 bases: TGTGCCAGCAGTTTGAGTCTCCCTTCTATGGCTGGCTACACCTTC. It encodes CASSLSLPSMAGYTF.

The V and J genes are TRBV7-2 and TRBJ2-1; 11 bases match TRBD2. This CDR3 contains 16 residues. The trim removed 1 base at V and 8 bases at J, leaving 7 bases unmatched. Germline-derived CDR1 and CDR2 are SGHTA and FQGNSA. In DNA form, the CDR3 reads TGTGCCAGCAGCTTAGGGGGTAGCGGGGGGGCCGATGAGCAGTTCTTC. Translating it yields CASSLGGSGGADEQFF.

The chain has TRBV5-6 and TRBJ2-3, with D unclear. Trimming stripped 3 bases from V and 6 bases from J, with 20 bases between. Per germline, CDR1 SGHDT and CDR2 YYEEEE. The CDR3 extends over 16 amino acids. The CDR3, as DNA: TGTGCCAGCAGCTCCCAGCTCGCCCCCTCGCCGGATACGCAGTATTTT. Translating gives CASSSQLAPSPDTQYF.

V and J are TRBV6-1 and TRBJ2-4; 10 bases line up with TRBD2. Germline V CDR1 and CDR2: MNHNS, SASEGT. This CDR3 comprises 16 residues. After removal of 2 bases from V and 3 bases from J, the junction contained 4 bases not matched to a gene. CDR3 sequence reads: CASSESGGAGKNIQYF. CDR3 nucleotides: TGTGCCAGCAGTGAAAGCGGGGGGGCGGGCAAAAACATTCAGTACTTC.

The J gene is TRBJ1-1, the V gene TRBV19; D remains unclear. V gave up 6 bases and J gave up 2 bases, with 10 bases separating them. The CDR3 is 13 residues long. Germline assignment: CDR1 LNHDA and CDR2 SQIVND (reference sequence). The CDR3 reads CASRPWVNTEAFF. The CDR3 coding sequence is TGTGCCAGTAGGCCTTGGGTTAACACTGAAGCTTTCTTT.

The rearrangement uses TRBV7-8 and TRBJ2-2; possibly TRBD1 or TRBD2 for D (5 bases each). The CDR3 loop spans 16 amino acids. V was cut by 2 bases and J by 6 bases, with 16 bases left in between. Germline V lookup: CDR1 SGHVS, CDR2 FQNEAQ. The CDR3 region is CASSLKSIGTAGELFF. The CDR3 region has the DNA TGTGCCAGCAGCTTAAAGTCGATAGGGACGGCCGGGGAGCTGTTTTTT.

The chain joins TRBV18 to TRBJ2-7; D may be TRBD1 (5 bases). Germline loops: CDR1 KGHSH, CDR2 LQKENI. The CDR3 sequence is 14 residues long. V dropped 0 bases and J dropped 2 bases, with 8 bases sitting between them. Written as DNA, the CDR3 is TGTGCCAGCTCACCACCGGGGCTACCCTACGAGCAGTACTTC. Translation: CASSPPGLPYEQYF.

This sequence joins TRBV19 and TRBJ2-1, with TRBD1 identical over 9 bases. Germline V gene sequence: CDR1 LNHDA, CDR2 SQIVND (reference sequence). CDR3 length equals 16 residues. V was pared by 2 bases and J by 7 bases, with 9 bases of the junction left unmatched. CDR3: CASSIMTGGFRNEQFF. The CDR3 DNA reads TGTGCCAGTAGTATAATGACAGGGGGATTTCGGAATGAGCAGTTCTTC. The whole variable domain, remainder taken from reference TRBV19 and TRBJ2-1, is DGGITQSPKYLFRKEGQNVTLSCEQNLNHDAMYWYRQDPGQGLRLIYYSQIVNDFQKGDIAEGYSVSREKKESFPLTVTSAQKNPTAFYLCASSIMTGGFRNEQFFGPGTRLTVL.

The chain joins TRBV6-1 to TRBJ1-6, with 8 bases matching TRBD1. CDR1 MNHNS and CDR2 SASEGT come from the germline V gene. The ends lost 5 bases at V and 6 bases at J; junction bases unmatched: 6. This CDR3 contains 15 residues. CDR3 coding DNA: TGTGCCAGCAGTAGGACGGGACAGGCTAATTCACCCCTCCACTTT. This sequence encodes CASSRTGQANSPLHF.

This rearrangement joins TRBV7-3 to TRBJ2-3; D ambiguous. The germline V gene has CDR1 SGHTA and CDR2 FQGTGA. Trimming left V 4 bases short and J 2 bases short, with 10 bases between. The CDR3 sequence is 14 residues long. The CDR3 here is CASSSWGNTDTQYF. CDR3 DNA: TGTGCCAGCAGCTCCTGGGGAAACACAGATACGCAGTATTTT. The full variable domain, its missing parts supplied by reference TRBV7-3 and TRBJ2-3, is GAGVSQTPSNKVTEKGKYVELRCDPISGHTALYWYRQSLGQGPEFLIYFQGTGAADDSGLPNDRFFAVRPEGSVSTLKIQRTERGDSAVYLCASSSWGNTDTQYFGPGTRLTVL.

The chain uses TRBV6-6 and TRBJ2-7; tentatively, D is TRBD2 (6 bases). Trimming removed 2 bases from V and 5 bases from J, with 13 bases in between. CDR1 and CDR2 (germline): MNHNY, SVGAGI (reference sequence). This CDR3 region has 14 residues. The CDR3 bases are TGTGCCAGCAGTTACGCTTCAGGGAGGCACGAGCAGTACTTC. Translating it yields CASSYASGRHEQYF.

This chain joins TRBV29-1 and TRBJ2-5, with a weak D call TRBD1 (6 bases). Deletions cut 5 bases from V and 5 bases from J, with 12 bases between. The CDR3 is made up of 12 amino acids. CDR1 and CDR2 (germline): SQVTM, ANQGSEA. CDR3 nucleotide sequence: TGCAGCGTTACGGGGCAGGGGGAGACCCAGTACTTC. Translation: CSVTGQGETQYF.

In its sample, this clone was seen once. The rearrangement links TRBV10-3 to TRBJ2-7; the D gene is possibly TRBD1 (5 bases). V lost 3 bases and J lost 2, with 5 bases in between. CDR1 and CDR2 (germline): ENHRY, SYGVKD. This CDR3 has 12 amino acids. CDR3 sequence: CAISEGAYEQYF. DNA of the CDR3: TGTGCCATCAGTGAAGGGGCCTACGAGCAGTACTTC.

V usage is TRBV15 and J usage is TRBJ1-5; tentative D call: TRBD1 (5 bases). The V end lost 4 bases, the J end lost 3 bases, and 16 bases lay between the germline ends. Germline CDR1 LNHNV, CDR2 YYDKDF (reference sequence). This CDR3 contains 16 residues. CDR3 nucleotides: TGTGCCACCAGCAAACGACAGAGAGGAGACAATCAGCCCCAGCATTTT. This codes for CATSKRQRGDNQPQHF.

The rearrangement uses TRBV7-2 and TRBJ1-4; D unclear. CDR3 length: 11 residues. V gave up 3 bases and J gave up 6 bases, with 2 bases separating them. Germline CDR1 reads SGHTA; CDR2 reads FQGNSA. The CDR3 DNA reads as TGTGCCAGCAGCTTTCATGAAAAACTGTTTTTT. Amino acids: CASSFHEKLFF.

Only one count was recorded for this clone. The genes are TRBV5-1 and TRBJ2-6; tentative D call: TRBD2 (6 bases). This CDR3 is 18 amino acids long. CDR1 is SGHRS and CDR2 is YFSETQ in the germline V gene. The germline V and J ends were trimmed by 0 bases and 2 bases, with 15 bases remaining between them. The chain's CDR3 is CASSLGPTREAGANVLTF. For the CDR3, the DNA is TGCGCCAGCAGCTTGGGACCGACAAGGGAGGCTGGGGCCAACGTCCTGACTTTC.

The genes are TRBV2 and TRBJ1-1, with TRBD1 matching over 7 bases. Germline CDR1 reads SNHLY; CDR2 reads FYNNEI. The CDR3 is made up of 13 amino acids. The V and J ends lost 7 bases and 4 bases, in that order; junction bases with no gene match: 6. The DNA for the CDR3 is TGTGCCAGCAACAGGGGAGGGGGCACTGAAGCTTTCTTT. Protein: CASNRGGGTEAFF.

This sequence joins TRBV4-1 and TRBJ2-6, with a possible D match to TRBD1 (6 bases). V dropped 4 bases and J dropped 3 bases, with 13 bases sitting between them. The CDR3 consists of 16 residues. Germline V gene lookup returns CDR1 MGHRA and CDR2 YSYEKL. CDR3 protein: CASSLSTGSGANVLTF. CDR3 coding DNA: TGCGCCAGCAGCCTCTCCACAGGGAGTGGGGCCAACGTCCTGACTTTC.

This CDR3 reads CASSRGGIAGGQETQYF. The CDR3 DNA follows: TGTGCCAGCAGCCGAGGGGGAATAGCGGGGGGTCAAGAGACCCAGTACTTC. The V gene is TRBV4-2, the J gene TRBJ2-5; 10 bases agree with TRBD2. Germline CDR1 reads LGHNA; CDR2 reads YNFKEQ. V shed 4 bases and J 2 bases; nucleotides not matched to a gene: 10. The CDR3 sequence is 17 residues long.

The J gene is TRBJ2-5, the V gene TRBV7-9; TRBD1 matches at 9 bases. The V gene end was trimmed by 5 bases and the J gene end by 4 bases; junction bases not matched to a gene: 2. CDR1 and CDR2 (germline): SEHNR, FQNEAQ (reference sequence). The CDR3 totals 13 residues. CDR3 sequence (DNA): TGTGCCAGCAGCCGGGGACAGGGAGAGACCCAGTACTTC. This sequence encodes CASSRGQGETQYF.

This chain links TRBV5-6 with TRBJ2-3; TRBD1 agrees at 11 bases. V dropped 4 bases and J dropped 0; count of bases not matched to a gene: 7. The CDR3 covers 17 residues. Germline V CDR1 and CDR2: SGHDT, YYEEEE. The CDR3 DNA is TGTGCCAGCAGCCCCTGGACAGGGGGCTATAGCACAGATACGCAGTATTTT. Translation gives CASSPWTGGYSTDTQYF.

V is TRBV18 and J is TRBJ2-3; the D gene is possibly TRBD1 (6 bases). V lost 4 bases to trimming and J lost 1 base, with 9 bases between them. This CDR3 comprises 14 residues. CDR1 is KGHSH, CDR2 LQKENI, per germline. The CDR3 DNA sequence: TGTGCCAGCTCACGGGGGCCCGGCACAGATACGCAGTATTTT. Translation gives CASSRGPGTDTQYF. Filled out from reference TRBV18 and TRBJ2-3, the complete variable domain reads NAGVMQNPRHLVRRRGQEARLRCSPMKGHSHVYWYRQLPEEGLKFMVYLQKENIIDESGMPKERFSAEFPKEGPSILRIQQVVRGDSAAYFCASSRGPGTDTQYFGPGTRLTVL.

The chain couples TRBV7-2 to TRBJ2-1, with TRBD2 matching over 7 bases. CDR3 length: 15 residues. Germline V gene lookup returns CDR1 SGHTA and CDR2 FQGNSA. V shed 5 bases, J shed 4 bases, and the junction held 8 bases outside the gene matches. The CDR3 loop is CASSLRRGTYNEQFF. In nucleotides, the CDR3 is TGTGCCAGCAGCCTCAGGCGGGGGACTTACAATGAGCAGTTCTTC.